This T cell receptor beta chain emerged from a study of blood T cell repertoires in COVID-19. Turning to the study itself: Sites across the United States, Italy and Spain contributed samples from acute and convalescent COVID-19. PBMCs, B-cell-depleted T cells, or T cells were the source of the cDNA or gDNA that made up the material.

The V segment lost 2 bases and the J segment 4 bases; nucleotides outside the gene matches: 9. This CDR3 is 18 amino acids long. The germline V gene has CDR1 SGHRS and CDR2 YFSETQ. In the authors' workflow: Amplifying reference gene primers gave estimates of nucleated cell counts. Generated by immunoSEQ multiplex PCR, the TCRdb table keeps only in-frame clones and is missing some. V and J calls and clone size are those listed in that table; D and trimming were worked out from the DNA. The sample holds 150,000 or so clones, around 67% seen once. This clone was seen a handful of times. The rearrangement uses TRBV5-1 and TRBJ2-1, with 13 positions matching TRBD2. The sample taken for sequencing was peripheral blood. The sequence was obtained from a woman at least 80 years old with acute or convalescent COVID-19. The CDR3 is CASSLAGTSGISYNEQFF. The CDR3 DNA reads TGCGCCAGCAGCTTAGCGGGGACTAGCGGGATCTCTTACAATGAGCAGTTCTTC.